This T cell receptor (beta chain) was found in a study of blood T cell repertoires in COVID-19. This clone has just one count. The CDR3 totals 12 residues. Trimming pared 6 bases from V and 5 bases from J, leaving 10 bases between. CDR1 and CDR2 from the germline V gene are MNHNY and SVGAGI (reference sequence). Profiling relied on immunoSEQ multiplex PCR, and the TCRdb table lists in-frame clones only, not all of them. The sample carries about 290,000 clones, around four fifths recorded once. The source of this sequence is a woman aged 45-65 years with active or convalescent COVID-19. This chain joins TRBV6-6 and TRBJ1-2; possible D gene TRBD1, 6 bases. Source material: peripheral blood. In DNA form, the CDR3 reads TGTGCCAGCAGGACAGGACTTTATGGCTACACCTTC. It is translated as CASRTGLYGYTF.